The text below deals with one T cell receptor beta chain. Its target is unknown. Specified time point: patch test 3, about 24 weeks after DPC sensitization. Treatment indicated: therapeutic diphenylcyclopropenone sensitization with weekly scalp DPC. This sample stems from a study of human T cells and chemical hapten exposure. Study-wide results and limits: TCRs above 1 in 1000 frequency did not change with DPC sensitization. While controls formed fewer of them, expanded TCRs formed significantly more large CDR3 similarity clusters. More PT1 expanded TCRs went with higher patch test scores.

Germline-derived CDR1 and CDR2 are MNHEY and SVGAGI. The CDR3 sequence is 11 residues long. With 3 bases removed from V and 12 bases from J, the gap between germline ends came to 11 bases. In the original analysis: Per sample, the median was approximately 96,000 TCRs, with values from roughly 23,000 to 640,000. TCRdb reanalysed the RACE reads using MiXCR and keeps one entry per CDR3 protein. These V and J calls are TCRdb output, not the study's own analysis. The sample lists about 190,000 distinct CDR3 sequences, 24% occurring once. This clonotype originated in a woman between 40 and 50 years old with alopecia areata. Some clones in this sample may be carry-over from other donors' samples. Sequenced here: whole blood, sampled in connection with sensitization to the hapten diphenylcyclopropenone (DPC). This sequence joins TRBV6-5 and TRBJ2-5; D is unresolved. The CDR3 coding sequence is TGTGCCAGCAGTTATGGGCTTTGGGAGTACTTC. This codes for CASSYGLWEYF.